The 20 T cell receptor beta chains below come from one sample, sequenced in a study of T cells in women clearing cervical HPV infection. Some clones are missing from TCRdb's copy, which holds only in-frame ones; the method was immunoSEQ multiplex PCR. This listing includes tens of thousands of clones. The sequenced sample consisted of blood buffy coat. Receptors originate from a woman between 18 and 70 years old with a cervical HPV16 infection that either progressed to CIN3+ or cleared (not recorded which).

A note on this clone: Read coverage stops 3 residues before the CDR3 terminus; the germline J gene supplies the remainder. This chain links TRBV30 with TRBJ1-1; a weak D match, TRBD1 (5 bases). Germline assignment: CDR1 GTSNPN and CDR2 SVGIG (reference sequence). This CDR3 spans 13 amino acids. The CDR3 reads CAWAVGRGETAFF. Incomplete CDR3 DNA: TGTGCCTGGGCTGTAGGAAGGGGAGAGACA.

Details on this clone: The read comes to an end 3 residues before the CDR3 does, leaving the germline J gene to fill in the end. The chain joins TRBV2 to TRBJ1-2; 10 bases line up with TRBD1. The CDR3 totals 14 residues. Germline V gene lookup returns CDR1 SNHLY and CDR2 FYNNEI. With V trimmed by 8 bases and J by 3 bases, 6 bases remained unmatched. The CDR3 bases that were read are TGTGCCAGCTTACGACAGGGGGCGGACTATGGC. Translated, it gives CASLRQGADYG. In full, the CDR3 is CASLRQGADYGYTF.

On this clone: The CDR3 is cut off 3 residues early in the read; its end comes from the germline J gene. The V call is TRBV4-2, the J call TRBJ1-2; 9 bases fit TRBD1. The CDR3 loop spans 14 amino acids. CDR1 and CDR2 from the germline V gene are LGHNA and YNFKEQ. The V segment lost 3 bases and the J segment 2 bases; nucleotides outside the gene matches: 1. The CDR3 sequence: CASSHGQGNYGYTF. CDR3 bases read: TGTGCCAGCAGCCATGGACAGGGGAACTATGGC.

Concerning this clone: The CDR3 end lies 3 residues beyond the end of the read and is filled in from the germline J gene. The chain has TRBV19 and TRBJ1-2; D gene ambiguous. The CDR3 runs 14 residues. CDR1 is LNHDA and CDR2 is SQIVND in the germline V gene (reference sequence). The CDR3 sequence: CASRINEREGDYTF. Incomplete CDR3 DNA: TGTGCCAGTAGGATCAATGAGCGGGAGGGCGAC.

The CDR3 is CSAREGLARYNEQFF. The sequenced CDR3 bases are TGCAGTGCTAGAGAGGGACTAGCTCGCTACAATGAG. This sequence joins TRBV20-1 and TRBJ2-1, with 9 bases lining up with TRBD2. The read finishes 3 residues shy of the CDR3 end, and the germline J gene is used to complete it. V was clipped by 0 bases and J by 3 bases; unmatched bases: 3. The germline gives CDR1 DFQATT, CDR2 SNEGSKA (reference sequence). This CDR3 comprises 15 residues.

In regard to this clone: Sequencing ends 3 residues short of the CDR3 end; the germline J gene provides the rest. The rearrangement joins TRBV20-1 to TRBJ2-1; D is perhaps TRBD2 (5 bases). V was pared by 3 bases and J by 3 bases, with 9 bases between. Germline V gene lookup returns CDR1 DFQATT and CDR2 SNEGSKA (reference sequence). CDR3 length: 13 amino acids. The covered CDR3 bases are TGCAGTGCTAGGCGGGCGGGCTACAATGAG. Its translation is CSARRAGYNE. The CDR3 reads in full as CSARRAGYNEQFF.

For this clone: Read coverage stops 3 residues before the CDR3 terminus; the germline J gene supplies the remainder. The chain couples TRBV20-1 to TRBJ2-3; 8 bases are a match to TRBD2. The junction had 3 bases not matched to a gene; V was cut back by 4 bases and J by 0 bases. Germline V gives CDR1 DFQATT, CDR2 SNEGSKA (reference sequence). This CDR3 is 14 amino acids long. Partial CDR3 DNA: TGCAGTGCTAAGGCTAGCGGGAGCACAGATACG. It yields the protein CSAKASGSTDT. The CDR3 in full is CSAKASGSTDTQYF.

On this clone: The read stops 3 residues short of the end of the CDR3; the missing end is completed from the germline J gene. The chain is built from TRBV18 and TRBJ2-3; 10 bases are a match to TRBD1. The CDR3 totals 15 residues. Germline V gene lookup returns CDR1 KGHSH and CDR2 LQKENI. The CDR3 sequence: CASSPRTGGEETQYF. CDR3 DNA, as far as it was read: TGTGCCAGCTCACCCCGGACAGGGGGAGAGGAGACG.

To note about this clone: The read ends 3 residues before the CDR3 terminus; that terminus is restored from the germline J gene. The V gene is TRBV7-2, the J gene TRBJ1-2; D gene ambiguous. The CDR3 has 14 amino acids. Germline V gene data show CDR1 as SGHTA and CDR2 as FQGNSA. CDR3 sequence: CASSPVRLARDYTF. The part of the CDR3 DNA that was read is TGTGCCAGCAGCCCAGTGCGACTAGCCCGCGAC.

In regard to this clone: The sequenced fragment ends 3 residues before the CDR3 boundary, so the rest is inferred from the germline J gene. The chain uses TRBV20-1 and TRBJ1-1, with D hard to call. The CDR3 contains 12 residues. Looked up from germline, CDR1 is DFQATT and CDR2 is SNEGSKA (reference sequence). V was cut by 2 bases and J by 4 bases, with 8 bases left in between. The CDR3 here is CSARQATTEAFF. CDR3 DNA, as far as it was read: TGCAGTGCTAGACAGGCGACCACTGAA.

A note on this clone: The read ends 3 residues shy of where the CDR3 ends; the end is completed using the germline J gene. The J gene is TRBJ2-1, the V gene TRBV5-1; 7 bases line up with TRBD2. V shed 4 bases and J 8 bases; nucleotides not matched to a gene: 3. Per germline, CDR1 SGHRS and CDR2 YFSETQ. The CDR3 extends over 12 amino acids. CDR3 bases read: TGCGCCAGCAGCGGGGGGAGGGATGAG. Its protein is CASSGGRDE. The CDR3 reads in full as CASSGGRDEQFF. Complete variable domain (other parts from reference TRBV5-1 and TRBJ2-1): KAGVTQTPRYLIKTRGQQVTLSCSPISGHRSVSWYQQTPGQGLQFLFEYFSETQRNKGNFPGRFSGRQFSNSRSEMNVSTLELGDSALYLCASSGGRDEQFFGPGTRLTVL.

To note about this clone: The CDR3 end is not reached by the read, which stops 3 residues before it; the germline J gene fills it in. V and J are TRBV30 and TRBJ1-1; 12 bases map to TRBD1. CDR3 length equals 13 residues. Germline loops: CDR1 GTSNPN, CDR2 SVGIG (reference sequence). The CDR3 bases that were read are TGTGCCTGGAGTGGGGACAGGGGGCGCTTA. This codes for CAWSGDRGRL. From start to end, the CDR3 is CAWSGDRGRLAFF.

Turning to this clone: From the germline J gene comes the end of the CDR3, since the read stops 3 residues before it. V usage is TRBV5-1 and J usage is TRBJ2-5; 7 nucleotides agree with TRBD1. Losses at the gene ends were 2 bases for V and 5 bases for J; bases not matched to a gene: 9. This CDR3 comprises 15 residues. Germline loops: CDR1 SGHRS, CDR2 YFSETQ. This chain's CDR3 is CASSFDRVRVETQYF. CDR3 bases read: TGCGCCAGCAGCTTCGACAGGGTTAGGGTGGAGACC.

A remark on this clone: The sequence runs out 3 residues before the end of the CDR3; the remainder is reconstructed from the germline J gene. The chain carries TRBV6-2 or TRBV6-3 and TRBJ1-2; tentatively, D is TRBD1 (5 bases). CDR3 length: 15 amino acids. Per germline, CDR1 MNHEY and CDR2 SVGEGT. The chain's CDR3 is CASGKGSSSYNDYTF. The sequenced CDR3 bases are TGTGCCAGCGGGAAGGGGTCCAGCTCCTACAATGAC.

Regarding this clone: The read stops 3 residues short of the end of the CDR3; the missing end is completed from the germline J gene. The chain recombines TRBV5-4 with TRBJ2-3; perhaps TRBD1 as D (6 bases). Germline V gives CDR1 SGHNT, CDR2 YYREEE (reference sequence). The CDR3 length is 15 residues. The covered CDR3 bases are TGTGCCAGCAGCTTGAGAGCACAGGGTCAAGAGACG. Amino acid sequence: CASSLRAQGQET. The whole CDR3 region reads CASSLRAQGQETQYF.

Details on this clone: The read gets to within 3 residues of the CDR3 end, and the germline J gene fills in the rest. The chain has TRBV7-2 and TRBJ2-4; D gene unclear. The CDR3 is 14 amino acids. CDR1 and CDR2 (germline): SGHTA, FQGNSA. CDR3 DNA, as far as it was read: TGTGCCAGCAGCTTAGGTGGCAGTCCTTATGGT. The encoded protein is CASSLGGSPYG. The complete CDR3 sequence is CASSLGGSPYGQYF.

Regarding this clone: The read gets to within 3 residues of the CDR3 end, and the germline J gene fills in the rest. The J gene is TRBJ2-6, the V gene TRBV18; unclear D gene. Germline CDR1 is KGHSH and CDR2 is LQKENI. Trimming pared 3 bases from V and 4 bases from J, leaving 7 bases between. CDR3 size: 14 residues. The CDR3 sequence: CASSPGYGANVLTF. The covered CDR3 bases are TGTGCCAGCTCACCCGGGTACGGGGCCAACGTC.

The part of the CDR3 DNA that was read is TGTGCCTACGAGAGGGCGGGACTCAGTTTGCAAGAGACC. It codes for CAYERAGLSLQET. The CDR3, in full, reads CAYERAGLSLQETQYF. The J gene is TRBJ2-5, the V gene TRBV30; a possible D gene is TRBD2 (6 bases). The read halts 3 residues ahead of the CDR3 end, with the missing end drawn from the germline J gene. The CDR3 has 16 residues. Trimming shortened V by 7 bases and J by 2 bases, and 23 bases separated the two germline ends. Germline values: CDR1 GTSNPN, CDR2 SVGIG (reference sequence).

Details on this clone: The CDR3 is cut off 3 residues early in the read; its end comes from the germline J gene. This chain uses TRBV7-9 with TRBJ2-2; 11 bases match TRBD2. Germline V gives CDR1 SEHNR, CDR2 FQNEAQ (reference sequence). The CDR3 runs 15 residues. V lost 8 bases and J lost 6; bases outside the gene matches: 8. The part of the CDR3 DNA that was read is TGTGCCAGCGGACTTAGCGGGGGGGTCGCCGGGGAG. This translates into CASGLSGGVAGE. The CDR3, in full, reads CASGLSGGVAGELFF.

Regarding this clone: The sequence runs out 3 residues before the end of the CDR3; the remainder is reconstructed from the germline J gene. The chain links TRBV20-1 to TRBJ2-3; no reliable D call. CDR1 and CDR2 (germline): DFQATT, SNEGSKA (reference sequence). The CDR3 loop spans 12 amino acids. The V end lost 3 bases, the J end lost 4 bases, and 8 bases lay between the germline ends. Here the CDR3 reads CSASSSADTQYF. Incomplete CDR3 DNA: TGCAGTGCTAGTTCGAGCGCAGATACG.